This T cell receptor (beta chain) was identified during a study of blood T cell repertoires in COVID-19. At the level of the study: Some COVID-19 samples were acute and others convalescent; all came from the United States, Italy and Spain.

Profiling relied on immunoSEQ multiplex PCR, and the TCRdb table lists in-frame clones only, not all of them. Of about 120,000 clones in the sample, approximately 90% are singletons; the top ten hold 1.5% to 2%. Sequenced: peripheral blood. The clonotype comes from a human donor with active COVID-19. The donor label of this sample is uncertain.

CDR3 in amino acids: CASSQVDRGRDGYTF. DNA of the CDR3: TGTGCCAGCAGCCAAGTTGACAGGGGGCGGGATGGCTACACCTTC. The chain carries TRBV3-1 (or the pseudogene TRBV3-2) and TRBJ1-2; TRBD1 aligns across 10 bases. This CDR3 is 15 amino acids long. J gave up 6 bases and V 1 base, and 5 bases lay outside the gene matches. In germline, CDR1 is LGHDT, CDR2 YNNKEL (reference sequence).